This T cell receptor (beta chain) was retrieved from a study of T cell responses to AZD1222 COVID-19 vaccine. Points from the study as a whole: Following two doses of AZD1222, Spike-specific TCR breadth and depth rose. Donors were mostly white British, more females; clonal diversity possibly underestimated. Just a handful of AZD1222 recipients were seropositive at baseline. Targets within unmutated variant regions were reportedly found for nearly half of spike-specific TCRs.

Points on this clone: The antigen remains undetermined.

Germline lookup yields CDR1 SGHTS and CDR2 YDEGEE. The CDR3 is 14 amino acids. J was trimmed by 5 bases and V by 4 bases; bases with no gene match: 5. Produced via immunoSEQ multiplex PCR; TCRdb's table is partial and in-frame only. The table includes over 45,000 clones, 85% detected once. The chain has TRBV5-8 and TRBJ1-4; the match to TRBD1 covers 7 bases. The sequencing here drew on peripheral blood, taken on day 0 of MenACWY control vaccination. The receptor comes from an adult in good health. The CDR3 nucleotides read TGTGCCAGCAGCCGGGGACAGCCCAATGAAAAACTGTTTTTT. Its translation is CASSRGQPNEKLFF.